These T cell receptor beta chains were read from a single sample in a study of control samples from healthy donors and cancer patients. Assay used: immunoSEQ multiplex PCR; TCRdb lists only in-frame clones, some missing. This table has 150,000 to 200,000 clones, 91% appearing once. Sample: blood. The receptors come from a woman in her 30s in good health. Each CDR3 is given with its conserved first and last residue. Fields, in order: clone size, J gene, V gene, D gene, CDR3 protein, CDR3 DNA. D genes are given only for firm matches. Clone size appears in some rows only: once, few, many, or a class for an expanded clone.

clone size: few; J gene: TRBJ1-1; V gene: TRBV6-1; D gene: TRBD1; CDR3 protein: CASSDGGQGNTEAFF; CDR3 DNA: TGTGCCAGCAGTGACGGGGGACAGGGGAACACTGAAGCTTTCTTT
clone size: NA; J gene: TRBJ2-2; V gene: TRBV6-5; D gene: TRBD1; CDR3 protein: CASSWDRSTGELFF; CDR3 DNA: TGTGCCAGCAGTTGGGACAGGAGCACCGGGGAGCTGTTTTTT
clone size: NA; J gene: TRBJ2-2; V gene: TRBV2; D gene: TRBD1; CDR3 protein: CASSEAGQVFHGELFF; CDR3 DNA: TGTGCCAGCAGTGAAGCGGGACAGGTTTTCCACGGGGAGCTGTTTTTT
clone size: NA; J gene: TRBJ1-3; V gene: TRBV18; D gene: TRBD1; CDR3 protein: CASSPDRVGNTIYF; CDR3 DNA: TGTGCCAGCTCACCGGACAGGGTTGGAAACACCATATATTTT
clone size: NA; J gene: TRBJ1-1; V gene: TRBV6-4; D gene: NA; CDR3 protein: CASSENSGGTEAFF; CDR3 DNA: TGTGCCAGCAGTGAGAACAGCGGAGGCACTGAAGCTTTCTTT
clone size: NA; J gene: TRBJ1-4; V gene: TRBV7-8; D gene: NA; CDR3 protein: CASSLGTGGEEKLFF; CDR3 DNA: TGTGCCAGCAGCTTAGGGACCGGGGGCGAAGAAAAACTGTTTTTT
clone size: NA; J gene: TRBJ2-3; V gene: TRBV12-3/TRBV12-4; D gene: NA; CDR3 protein: CASSLLATDTQYF; CDR3 DNA: TGTGCCAGCAGCCTACTAGCCACAGATACGCAGTATTTT
clone size: NA; J gene: TRBJ2-1; V gene: TRBV28; D gene: TRBD2; CDR3 protein: CASRTREVSYNEQFF; CDR3 DNA: TGTGCCAGCAGAACTCGGGAGGTGTCCTACAATGAGCAGTTCTTC
clone size: NA; J gene: TRBJ1-5; V gene: TRBV7-9; D gene: NA; CDR3 protein: CASSLGQEDQPQHF; CDR3 DNA: TGTGCCAGCAGCTTAGGTCAGGAAGATCAGCCCCAGCATTTT
clone size: NA; J gene: TRBJ1-1; V gene: TRBV6-6; D gene: TRBD1; CDR3 protein: CASSYDRGGPEAFF; CDR3 DNA: TGTGCCAGCAGTTACGACAGGGGGGGACCTGAAGCTTTCTTT
clone size: NA; J gene: TRBJ2-3; V gene: TRBV6-4; D gene: NA; CDR3 protein: CASSDSLGGTDTQYF; CDR3 DNA: TGTGCCAGCAGTGACTCGCTGGGTGGCACAGATACGCAGTATTTT
clone size: NA; J gene: TRBJ2-7; V gene: TRBV4-3; D gene: NA; CDR3 protein: CASSQGSDSYEQYF; CDR3 DNA: TGCGCCAGCAGCCAAGGTAGCGACTCCTACGAGCAGTACTTC
clone size: NA; J gene: TRBJ2-1; V gene: TRBV4-3; D gene: NA; CDR3 protein: CASSPTLLSSYNEQFF; CDR3 DNA: TGCGCCAGCAGCCCGACTCTTCTGAGCTCCTACAATGAGCAGTTCTTC
clone size: NA; J gene: TRBJ2-7; V gene: TRBV11-3; D gene: TRBD2; CDR3 protein: CASSLLAGDGYEQYF; CDR3 DNA: TGTGCCAGCAGCTTACTAGCGGGAGATGGCTACGAGCAGTACTTC
clone size: NA; J gene: TRBJ2-2; V gene: TRBV2; D gene: NA; CDR3 protein: CASSPAGELFF; CDR3 DNA: TGTGCCAGCAGCCCAGCGGGGGAGCTGTTTTTT
clone size: NA; J gene: TRBJ1-5; V gene: TRBV6-5; D gene: TRBD1; CDR3 protein: CASRTQGEGNQPQHF; CDR3 DNA: TGTGCCAGCAGAACCCAGGGGGAGGGCAATCAGCCCCAGCATTTT
clone size: NA; J gene: TRBJ2-1; V gene: TRBV11-1; D gene: NA; CDR3 protein: CASSLDGDNEQFF; CDR3 DNA: TGTGCCAGCAGCTTAGACGGAGACAATGAGCAGTTCTTC
clone size: NA; J gene: TRBJ2-2; V gene: TRBV3-1/TRBV3-2; D gene: TRBD1; CDR3 protein: CASSQYGQAGELFF; CDR3 DNA: TGTGCCAGCAGCCAATACGGACAGGCCGGGGAGCTGTTTTTT
clone size: NA; J gene: TRBJ2-7; V gene: TRBV18; D gene: TRBD2; CDR3 protein: CASSPGLAGASEQYF; CDR3 DNA: TGTGCCAGCTCGCCGGGACTAGCGGGAGCCTCTGAGCAGTACTTC
clone size: NA; J gene: TRBJ2-3; V gene: TRBV3-1/TRBV3-2; D gene: NA; CDR3 protein: CASSQTPSTDTQYF; CDR3 DNA: TGTGCCAGCAGCCAGACACCTAGCACAGATACGCAGTATTTT
clone size: NA; J gene: TRBJ1-1; V gene: TRBV7-6; D gene: NA; CDR3 protein: CASSPGGGANTEAFF; CDR3 DNA: TGTGCCAGCAGCCCCGGGGGTGGAGCGAACACTGAAGCTTTCTTT
clone size: NA; J gene: TRBJ1-6; V gene: TRBV21-1; D gene: NA; CDR3 protein: CASSGRDSYNSPLHF; CDR3 DNA: TGTGCCAGCAGCGGCCGGGACAGCTATAATTCACCCCTCCACTTT
clone size: NA; J gene: TRBJ1-1; V gene: TRBV30; D gene: TRBD1; CDR3 protein: CAWSVKRTGNTEAFF; CDR3 DNA: TGTGCCTGGAGTGTAAAGAGGACAGGGAACACTGAAGCTTTCTTT
clone size: NA; J gene: TRBJ2-1; V gene: TRBV29-1; D gene: NA; CDR3 protein: CSVAAGFYNEQFF; CDR3 DNA: TGCAGCGTTGCTGCAGGGTTCTACAATGAGCAGTTCTTC
clone size: NA; J gene: TRBJ1-1; V gene: TRBV7-8; D gene: TRBD1; CDR3 protein: CASSLQGDTEAFF; CDR3 DNA: TGTGCCAGCAGCTTACAGGGGGACACTGAAGCTTTCTTT